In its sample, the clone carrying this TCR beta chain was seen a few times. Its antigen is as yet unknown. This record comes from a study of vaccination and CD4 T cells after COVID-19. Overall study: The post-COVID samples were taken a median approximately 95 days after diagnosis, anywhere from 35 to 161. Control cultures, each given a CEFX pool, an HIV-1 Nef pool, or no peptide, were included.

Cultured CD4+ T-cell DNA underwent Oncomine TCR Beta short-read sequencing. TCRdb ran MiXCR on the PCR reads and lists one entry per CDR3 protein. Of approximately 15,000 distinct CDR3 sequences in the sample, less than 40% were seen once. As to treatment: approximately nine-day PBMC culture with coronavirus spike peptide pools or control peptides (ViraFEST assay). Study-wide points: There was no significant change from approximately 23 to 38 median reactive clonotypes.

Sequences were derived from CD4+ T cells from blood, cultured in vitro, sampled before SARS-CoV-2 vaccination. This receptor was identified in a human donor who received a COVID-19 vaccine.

CDR3 protein: CASSSSRTSSRDTQYF. CDR3 coding DNA: TGTGCCAGCAGTTCCTCCAGGACTAGTTCAAGAGATACGCAGTATTTT. The J gene is TRBJ2-3, the V gene TRBV12-3 or TRBV12-4, with 7 bases fitting TRBD2. Losses at the gene ends were 4 bases for V and 5 bases for J; bases not matched to a gene: 12. The CDR3 is 16 amino acids.